The present T cell receptor beta chain was sequenced within a study of Graves' ophthalmopathy and Graves' hyperthyroidism. The study's findings and limits: Ophthalmopathy and stable hyperthyroidism were discriminated by a 13-signature model, with over 85% sensitivity and around 77% specificity.

On this clonotype: Its specificity is unknown.

CDR3 regions of TCR beta were amplified from RNA transcripts. In the first round, RT-PCR was carried out with HTBI primers, and a multiplex PCR formed the second round. TCRdb reanalysed the multiplex PCR reads using MiXCR and keeps one entry per CDR3 protein. Seen here are about 740,000 distinct CDR3 sequences, 35% to 50% observed once, and the top ten hold 44%. Ophthalmopathy was moderately-to-severely active, CAS at least 3, NOSPECS at least 4, lasting under 3 months. Patients were left out if they had other autoimmune diseases, uncontrolled infections, pregnancy or lactation. It was on clinical symptoms, serum thyroxine, TRAb, thyroid ultrasound and orbital computed tomography that diagnosis relied. V was pared by 0 bases and J by 4 bases, with 6 bases of the junction left unmatched. This CDR3 has 16 residues. CDR1 SGHTA and CDR2 FQGTGA come from the germline V gene.

V usage is TRBV7-3 and J usage is TRBJ1-2; 9 nucleotides line up with TRBD1. The origin of this receptor is an adult man with Graves' ophthalmopathy. Input material: peripheral blood. The CDR3, as DNA: TGTGCCAGCAGCTTAACTGGGGGACAGGGCTCCTATGGCTACACCTTC. The encoded protein is CASSLTGGQGSYGYTF. Combining the CDR3 with reference TRBV7-3 and TRBJ1-2 gives the whole variable domain GAGVSQTPSNKVTEKGKYVELRCDPISGHTALYWYRQSLGQGPEFLIYFQGTGAADDSGLPNDRFFAVRPEGSVSTLKIQRTERGDSAVYLCASSLTGGQGSYGYTFGSGTRLTVV.